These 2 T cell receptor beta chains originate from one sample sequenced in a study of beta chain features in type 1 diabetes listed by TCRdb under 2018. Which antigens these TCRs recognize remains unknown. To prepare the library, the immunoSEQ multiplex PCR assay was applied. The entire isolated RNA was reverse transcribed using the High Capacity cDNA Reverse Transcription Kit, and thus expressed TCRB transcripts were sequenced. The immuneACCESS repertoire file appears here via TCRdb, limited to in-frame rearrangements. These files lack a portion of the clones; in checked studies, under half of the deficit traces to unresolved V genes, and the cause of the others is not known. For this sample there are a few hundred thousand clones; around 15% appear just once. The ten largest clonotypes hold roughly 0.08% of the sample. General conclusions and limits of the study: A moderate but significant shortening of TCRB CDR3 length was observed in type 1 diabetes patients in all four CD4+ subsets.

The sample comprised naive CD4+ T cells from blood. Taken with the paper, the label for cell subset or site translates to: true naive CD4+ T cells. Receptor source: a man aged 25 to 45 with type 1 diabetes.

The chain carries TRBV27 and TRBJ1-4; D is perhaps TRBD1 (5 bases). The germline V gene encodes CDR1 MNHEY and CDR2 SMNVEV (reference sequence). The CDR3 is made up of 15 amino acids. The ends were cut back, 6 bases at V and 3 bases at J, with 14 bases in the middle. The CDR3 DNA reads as TGTGCCAGCAGCTCCCCGGGGGGGGCTAATGAAAAACTGTTTTTT. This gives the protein CASSSPGGANEKLFF. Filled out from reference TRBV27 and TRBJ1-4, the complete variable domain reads EAQVTQNPRYLITVTGKKLTVTCSQNMNHEYMSWYRQDPGLGLRQIYYSMNVEVTDKGDVPEGYKVSRKEKRNFPLILESPSPNQTSLYFCASSSPGGANEKLFFGSGTQLSVL.

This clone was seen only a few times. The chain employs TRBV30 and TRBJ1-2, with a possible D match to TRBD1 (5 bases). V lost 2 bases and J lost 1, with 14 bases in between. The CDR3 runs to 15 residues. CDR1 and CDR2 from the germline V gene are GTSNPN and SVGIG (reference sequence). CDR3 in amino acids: CAWSRQPLLNYGYTF. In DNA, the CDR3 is TGTGCCTGGAGTAGACAGCCACTCCTTAACTATGGCTACACCTTC.